This T cell receptor (beta chain) was sequenced during a study of blood T cell repertoires in COVID-19. Whole-study context: Samples came from the United States, Italy and Spain, spanning acute and convalescent COVID-19. Nucleic acid was either cDNA or gDNA, and it came from T cells, B-cell-depleted T cells, or PBMCs.

As processed by the authors: Scientists estimated how many nucleated cells there were by amplifying reference gene primers. Clones were read by immunoSEQ multiplex PCR, and TCRdb kept only the in-frame ones, dropping some. The V and J calls and the clone size are those of that table, but D and trimming were determined from the DNA. The sample shows about 180,000 clones, 85% to 90% of them seen only once. This clone was counted a few times. Trimming pared 3 bases from V and 7 bases from J, leaving 10 bases between. The CDR3 is 12 residues long. Germline V gives CDR1 SGDLS, CDR2 YYNGEE. The TCR was taken from a woman in her twenties or thirties with active or convalescent COVID-19. This chain joins TRBV9 and TRBJ1-2, with D maybe TRBD1 (5 bases). Sequenced sample: peripheral blood. The chain's CDR3 is CASSGQTAGYTF. The CDR3 nucleotides read TGTGCCAGCAGCGGACAGACGGCTGGCTACACCTTC.